The present entry profiles one T cell receptor beta chain with its context. The repertoire was sequenced with immunoSEQ multiplex PCR; TCRdb's copy has only in-frame clones and lacks some. The top ten clones hold around 1.4% of a sample with around 94,000 clones, 85% to 95% of them seen once. Trimming removed 4 bases at V and 0 bases at J, with 9 bases between. The V gene's germline CDR1 is SGHDT and CDR2 YYEEEE. The CDR3 loop spans 14 amino acids. This sample was taken from a study of control samples from healthy donors and cancer patients. The sequence was obtained from a woman in her twenties or thirties in good health. This rearrangement joins TRBV5-6 to TRBJ2-3, with D perhaps assigned TRBD1 or TRBD2 (6 bases each). Material for sequencing was blood. CDR3 in amino acids: CASSRGGSTDTQYF. CDR3 nucleotides: TGTGCCAGCAGCCGAGGGGGGAGCACAGATACGCAGTATTTT.